Each of the 30 T cell receptor beta chains below was sequenced from the same sample in a study of CD8+CD57+ T cells in acquired aplastic anemia (dated by TCRdb to 2016 to 2018). The reads were generated on an Illumina HiSeq 2000. TCR beta VDJ combination and CDR3 sequence profiling used genomic DNA as the template. The public reads were quality trimmed at Q25 with fastp and then assembled into clones with MiXCR by TCRdb, keeping productive beta chains. Here each entry gathers all rows of one CDR3 protein and keeps the most common genes and DNA. Within this sample are about 190,000 distinct CDR3 sequences, with approximately 49% of them counted one time only. In total, the top ten clones hold about 15% of the sample. The sample taken for sequencing was sorted CD4+, CD8+, or CD8+CD57+ T cells (not recorded which) from PBMCs. The receptors were gathered from a human donor in good health, serving as a control.

This clonotype came up once. Because the CDR3's place on the DNA is in doubt, the DNA is left out and the CDR3 is given as listed by TCRdb. This chain uses TRBV20-1 with TRBJ1-3; TRBD1 is the table's D call and was not checked against the DNA. The CDR3 spans 17 amino acids, including both terminal residues. The V gene's germline CDR1 is DFQATT and CDR2 SNEGSKA (reference sequence). The CDR3 spells CSARDDRAFFGQGTIYF.

About this clonotype itself: The CDR3 does not end in the conserved phenylalanine or tryptophan, so this is likely a read error. V and J are TRBV7-6 and TRBJ1-1; TRBD1 matches 7 bases. V lost 5 bases and J lost 0; bases outside the gene matches: 6. CDR1 and CDR2 from the germline V gene are SGHVS and FNYEAQ. This CDR3 comprises 15 residues. The DNA of the CDR3 is TGTGCCAGCAGCCCGGGGACAGCAATGAACACTGAAGCTTTCAGG. It specifies CASSPGTAMNTEAFR.

This chain uses TRBV2 with TRBJ1-5, with D possibly being TRBD1 (6 bases). Looked up from germline, CDR1 is SNHLY and CDR2 is FYNNEI. Trimming removed 6 bases from V and 14 bases from J, with 20 bases in between. The CDR3 totals 13 residues. The CDR3 nucleotides read TGTGCCAGCAGGCGCCGGGACACAGACTACGAGCATTTT. It is translated as CASRRRDTDYEHF.

This clonotype occurred a few times. The chain uses TRBV18 and TRBJ1-1, with a weak D call TRBD1 (5 bases). CDR1 KGHSH and CDR2 LQKENI come from the germline V gene. Trimming removed 0 bases from V and 0 bases from J, with 14 bases in between. This CDR3 region has 17 residues. This chain's CDR3 is CASSPPGGGYMNTEAFF. The CDR3 region has the DNA TGTGCCAGCTCACCACCCGGGGGAGGGTACATGAACACTGAAGCTTTCTTT.

This clonotype was picked up many times. The chain recombines TRBV10-2 with TRBJ2-1; the D gene is possibly TRBD1 (5 bases). Germline CDR1 WSHSY, CDR2 SAAADI. CDR3 length equals 15 residues. V gave up 5 bases and J gave up 4 bases, with 15 bases separating them. Here the CDR3 DNA reads TGCGCCAGCAGTTCAGGGTTGGGGATTTACAATGAGCAGTTCTTC. Translated, it gives CASSSGLGIYNEQFF.

This clonotype was recorded many times. The chain has TRBV6-2 or TRBV6-3 and TRBJ2-3, with D perhaps TRBD2 (5 bases). Germline V gene data show CDR1 as MNHEY and CDR2 as SVGEGT. V shed 11 bases and J shed 5 bases, with 17 bases lying between them. The CDR3 is 13 residues long. Written as DNA, the CDR3 is TGTGCCGGCCGTTCCACACGGGAAGATACGCAGTATTTT. Translated, it gives CAGRSTREDTQYF.

This clonotype was counted ten times or more. V and J are TRBV11-2 and TRBJ2-7; the D gene is possibly TRBD2 (7 bases). The V end was cut by 1 base, the J end by 0 bases, with 22 bases between. Germline-derived CDR1 and CDR2 are SGHAT and FQNNGV. The CDR3 covers 19 residues. The chain's CDR3 is CASSLVGGLFQGLSYEQYF. CDR3 sequence (DNA): TGTGCCAGCAGCTTAGTCGGGGGGCTTTTCCAGGGCCTCTCCTACGAGCAGTACTTC.

This chain joins TRBV7-7 and TRBJ1-1, with D unclear. The CDR3 is 13 residues long. CDR1 is SSHAT, CDR2 FNYEAQ, per germline (reference sequence). Deletions cut 8 bases from V and 1 base from J, with 11 bases between. The CDR3 region is CASSQGRNTEAFF. The CDR3, as DNA: TGTGCCAGCTCGCAAGGTCGGAACACTGAAGCTTTCTTT.

This clonotype was observed many times. The V and J genes are TRBV27 and TRBJ1-1; D possibly corresponds to TRBD1 (5 bases). The V gene's germline CDR1 is MNHEY and CDR2 SMNVEV (reference sequence). V was trimmed by 4 bases and J by 4 bases, leaving 10 bases between them. The CDR3 length is 13 residues. The CDR3 region is CASSSRVGTEAFF. The CDR3, as DNA: TGTGCCAGCAGTTCCAGGGTTGGCACTGAAGCTTTCTTT.

The table lists this clonotype with many counts. J is TRBJ1-4 and V is TRBV20-1; 11 bases agree with TRBD1. From germline, CDR1 is DFQATT and CDR2 SNEGSKA (reference sequence). J lost 4 bases, V lost 6 bases, and 7 bases had no gene match. The CDR3 is made up of 15 amino acids. CDR3 nucleotide sequence: TGCAGTGCCACAGGACAGGGGGCTGGTAATGAAAAACTGTTTTTT. It encodes CSATGQGAGNEKLFF.

This rearrangement joins TRBV9 to TRBJ2-5; a possible D gene is TRBD1 (5 bases). V lost 3 bases and J 9 bases, leaving 12 bases between the germline ends. Per germline, CDR1 SGDLS and CDR2 YYNGEE. This CDR3 has 12 amino acids. CDR3 residues: CASSGSTGPQYF. CDR3 DNA: TGTGCCAGCAGCGGATCAACAGGCCCCCAGTACTTC.

The V gene is TRBV10-1, the J gene TRBJ2-7; 8 bases fit TRBD1. Germline values: CDR1 WNHNN, CDR2 SYGVQD (reference sequence). The CDR3 runs 15 residues. After removal of 5 bases from V and 0 bases from J, the junction contained 6 bases not matched to a gene. CDR3 region: CASSPFQGASYEQYF. The CDR3 bases are TGCGCCAGCAGTCCCTTTCAGGGGGCCTCCTACGAGCAGTACTTC.

The chain employs TRBV10-2 and TRBJ2-1, with 7 bases fitting TRBD1. This CDR3 has 15 amino acids. Germline CDR1 WSHSY, CDR2 SAAADI. The V gene end was trimmed by 8 bases and the J gene end by 2 bases; junction bases not matched to a gene: 9. The CDR3 sequence: CASVPGTVTYNEQFF. DNA of the CDR3: TGCGCCAGCGTGCCTGGGACAGTCACCTACAATGAGCAGTTCTTC.

Many counts were recorded for this clonotype. This chain joins TRBV5-1 and TRBJ1-2; weak D call: TRBD1 (6 bases). Germline-derived CDR1 and CDR2 are SGHRS and YFSETQ. V gave up 5 bases and J gave up 1 base, with 21 bases separating them. The CDR3 has 17 amino acids. The CDR3 nucleotides are TGCGCCAGCAGTCCTACAATTCCAGGGGATAATAACTATGGCTACACCTTC. It translates to CASSPTIPGDNNYGYTF. The entire variable domain, with the rest obtained from reference TRBV5-1 and TRBJ1-2, is as follows: KAGVTQTPRYLIKTRGQQVTLSCSPISGHRSVSWYQQTPGQGLQFLFEYFSETQRNKGNFPGRFSGRQFSNSRSEMNVSTLELGDSALYLCASSPTIPGDNNYGYTFGSGTRLTVV.

This clonotype was detected many times. The chain recombines TRBV6-5 with TRBJ2-1; perhaps TRBD1 as D (5 bases). Between the trimmed V and J ends, which lost 4 bases and 9 bases, there was a span of 13 bases. This CDR3 is built from 13 residues. CDR1 is MNHEY and CDR2 is SVGAGI in the germline V gene. CDR3 region: CASSWGRGFEQFF. In DNA form, the CDR3 reads TGTGCCAGCAGTTGGGGAAGGGGTTTTGAGCAGTTCTTC.

V usage is TRBV19 and J usage is TRBJ1-4; 7 nucleotides agree with TRBD1. Germline trimming cut 3 bases from V and 8 bases from J; bases unmatched to any gene: 3. CDR3 length: 13 residues. CDR1 and CDR2 (germline): LNHDA, SQIVND (reference sequence). The CDR3 reads CASSIATGEKLFF. In nucleotides, the CDR3 is TGTGCCAGTAGTATCGCGACAGGGGAAAAACTGTTTTTT.

This chain uses TRBV19 with TRBJ1-1; the D gene is possibly TRBD1 (6 bases). The CDR3 runs to 13 residues. The germline gives CDR1 LNHDA, CDR2 SQIVND (reference sequence). The ends were cut back, 6 bases at V and 3 bases at J, with 11 bases in the middle. In DNA form, the CDR3 reads TGTGCCAGTAGGGACAGTGGATACACTGAAGCTTTCTTT. Protein product: CASRDSGYTEAFF.

The sample holds many counts of this clonotype. This chain uses TRBV6-1 with TRBJ1-2; unclear D gene. The CDR3 sequence is 13 residues long. V was pared by 5 bases and J by 2 bases, with 9 bases between. Per germline, CDR1 MNHNS and CDR2 SASEGT. The CDR3: CASSLRANYGYTF. CDR3 DNA: TGTGCCAGCAGTCTCCGGGCCAACTATGGCTACACCTTC.

This clonotype was recorded at least ten times. The chain uses TRBV7-9 and TRBJ2-5, with TRBD1 as a possible D gene (5 bases). From germline, CDR1 is SEHNR and CDR2 FQNEAQ (reference sequence). V lost 3 bases and J lost 4, with 15 bases in between. The CDR3 sequence is 15 residues long. In DNA, the CDR3 is TGTGCCAGCAGCTTGGCAGGGAATTCCATAGAGACCCAGTACTTC. This codes for CASSLAGNSIETQYF.

The table lists this clonotype with many counts. The genes are TRBV9 and TRBJ1-6; weak D call: TRBD1 (5 bases). The ends were cut back, 4 bases at V and 5 bases at J, with 13 bases in the middle. CDR3 length: 15 amino acids. From germline, CDR1 is SGDLS and CDR2 YYNGEE. The CDR3 DNA sequence: TGTGCCAGCAGCCCCCCTTGGGGGAATAATTCACCCCTCCACTTT. Translation: CASSPPWGNNSPLHF.

This clonotype has just a few counts. This sequence joins TRBV6-5 and TRBJ1-4; a weak D match, TRBD1 (6 bases). V was shortened by 0 bases and J by 6 bases, with 11 bases between the two germline ends. Looked up from germline, CDR1 is MNHEY and CDR2 is SVGAGI. The CDR3 has 15 amino acids. As DNA, the CDR3 is TGTGCCAGCAGTTACTCGACGGGGGCGCATGAAAAACTGTTTTTT. It specifies CASSYSTGAHEKLFF.

This clonotype was seen repeatedly, ten times or more. The chain employs TRBV7-2 and TRBJ2-1; the D is unclear. The CDR3 is made up of 15 amino acids. V lost 5 bases, J lost 0 bases, and 11 bases lay in between. Germline CDR1 is SGHTA and CDR2 is FQGNSA. DNA for the CDR3: TGTGCCAGCAGCCTTTCTCTTAGCTCCTACAATGAGCAGTTCTTC. It translates to CASSLSLSSYNEQFF.

This clonotype was seen many times. This sequence joins TRBV6-2 or TRBV6-3 and TRBJ1-2; D call uncertain. Trimming left V 4 bases short and J 4 bases short, with 10 bases between. CDR1 MNHEY and CDR2 SVGEGT come from the germline V gene. The CDR3 covers 13 residues. The CDR3 sequence is CASSSRGAYGYTF. In DNA form, the CDR3 reads TGTGCCAGCAGTTCCCGGGGTGCCTATGGCTACACCTTC.

As concerns this clonotype: One junction end disagrees with the germline gene, perhaps due to a read error. The V gene is TRBV18, the J gene TRBJ2-3; D is perhaps TRBD1 (6 bases). CDR1 KGHSH and CDR2 LQKENI come from the germline V gene. The CDR3 is 14 amino acids. The CDR3 protein is CASSRDSATGTQYF. In DNA, the CDR3 is TGTGCCAGCTCACGTGACAGCGCGACAGGTACGCAGTATTTT.

In this sample, this clonotype turned up many times. The chain is built from TRBV7-2 and TRBJ2-7, with TRBD1 as a possible D gene (5 bases). The CDR3 loop spans 13 amino acids. The germline gives CDR1 SGHTA, CDR2 FQGNSA. Trimming removed 0 bases at V and 4 bases at J, with 7 bases between. In nucleotides, the CDR3 is TGTGCCAGCAGCTTAGCAGACAGATACGAGCAGTACTTC. It translates to CASSLADRYEQYF.

The V call is TRBV24-1, the J call TRBJ1-5; TRBD1 matches 7 bases. Trimming cost V 5 bases and J 4 bases; bases outside gene matches: 1. CDR1 and CDR2 (germline): KGHDR, SFDVKD. The CDR3 consists of 13 residues. The CDR3 nucleotides are TGTGCCACCAGTGTGGGACAGAATCAGCCCCAGCATTTT. This translates into CATSVGQNQPQHF.

This clonotype showed up many times. This chain joins TRBV7-2 and TRBJ2-1, with 10 bases identical to TRBD1. V trimming: 4 bases; J trimming: 6 bases; junction bases outside the gene matches: 3. This CDR3 is built from 14 residues. Germline CDR1 and CDR2: SGHTA and FQGNSA. DNA for the CDR3: TGTGCCAGCAGCTGGACAGGGGGTAGCAATGAGCAGTTCTTC. It encodes CASSWTGGSNEQFF.

The chain couples TRBV20-1 to TRBJ1-2; no clear D gene. The length of the CDR3 is 12 residues. The V end lost 6 bases, the J end lost 6 bases, and 14 bases lay between the germline ends. Germline loops: CDR1 DFQATT, CDR2 SNEGSKA (reference sequence). CDR3 sequence reads: CSARTDGHGYTF. In DNA form, the CDR3 reads TGCAGTGCGAGGACGGACGGGCATGGCTACACCTTC.

Worth noting for this clonotype: The CDR3 ends on some other residue instead of the conserved phenylalanine or tryptophan, so this is likely a read error. The limits of the CDR3 on the DNA are not certain, so only TCRdb's listed CDR3 is given. V usage is TRBV5-8 and J usage is TRBJ2-3. The CDR3 totals 8 residues, both ends included. Per germline, CDR1 SGHTS and CDR2 YDEGEE. CDR3 region: CASSSPSV.

This clonotype was recorded many times. The chain links TRBV7-2 to TRBJ1-5, with D perhaps TRBD1 (6 bases). The CDR3 length is 15 residues. Looked up from germline, CDR1 is SGHTA and CDR2 is FQGNSA. V dropped 1 base and J dropped 2 bases, with 9 bases sitting between them. CDR3 nucleotide sequence: TGTGCCAGCAGCTTAGGGGGGCCCCGCAATCAGCCCCAGCATTTT. Translation gives CASSLGGPRNQPQHF.